The rows below give T cell receptor beta chains drawn from one sample of a study of long-term antiretroviral therapy in people with HIV. TCRdb keeps only in-frame clones here, not all; method: immunoSEQ multiplex PCR. The table has about 24,000 clones, 75% to 90% seen once. Here the sequenced sample was unsorted PBMCs, taken 0.4 years after starting antiretroviral therapy. The receptors shown here come from a man aged 50 or older with HIV. Each CDR3 is given with its conserved first and last residue. Each record gives: J gene, D gene, clone size, V gene, CDR3 DNA, CDR3 protein. The D gene is left open where the match is weak. Expanded clones are given a class, and other clones once, few, many or no size at all.

TRBJ2-1,TRBD1,NA,TRBV5-4,TGTGCCAGCAGCTTGGCAGGGGGCAATGAGCAGTTCTTC,CASSLAGGNEQFF
TRBJ2-4,NA,NA,TRBV19,TGTGCCAGTAGTATCTTCGGGGGGCGCGGAACCCTAGCCAAAAACATTCAGTACTTC,CASSIFGGRGTLAKNIQYF
TRBJ1-4,NA,NA,TRBV11-2,TGTGCCAGCAGCTTAGCTGGGGGTTGGGCCTGGGGACCTAATGAAAAACTGTTTTTT,CASSLAGGWAWGPNEKLFF
TRBJ1-5,NA,NA,TRBV19,TGTGCCAGTACTGGCTATAGCAATCAGCCCCAGCATTTT,CASTGYSNQPQHF
TRBJ2-7,NA,NA,TRBV30,TGTGCCTGGGGGGGATTAGGCGGCTCCTACGAGCAGTACTTC,CAWGGLGGSYEQYF
TRBJ1-2,NA,NA,TRBV7-9,TGTGCCAGCTCGGGAGGGGTCTATGGCTACACCTTC,CASSGGVYGYTF
TRBJ2-3,TRBD1,once,TRBV9,TGTGCCAGCAGCCCTGGGACAGGGCCGCAGTATTTT,CASSPGTGPQYF
TRBJ2-7,NA,NA,TRBV4-1,TGCGCCAGCAGCCTCCCCGGACCGTCTCCCTACGAGCAGTACTTC,CASSLPGPSPYEQYF
TRBJ1-1,TRBD1,NA,TRBV5-1,TGCGCCAGCGACATAACAGGGGGCACTGAAGCTTTCTTT,CASDITGGTEAFF
TRBJ1-1,NA,few,TRBV30,TGTGCCTGGAGTTTGGTAACTGAAGCTTTCTTT,CAWSLVTEAFF
TRBJ1-1,NA,NA,TRBV19,TGTGCCAGTAGTACCTTCAATCGACAGAAGAACACTGAAGCTTTCTTT,CASSTFNRQKNTEAFF
TRBJ1-2,TRBD1,NA,TRBV27,TGTGCCAGCAGCCCAGGGGGAGGGGGTAGCTATGGCTACACCTTC,CASSPGGGGSYGYTF
TRBJ2-5,NA,NA,TRBV5-6,TGTGCCAGCAGCTTAGCGAGCCCGGCGGAGACCCAGTACTTC,CASSLASPAETQYF
TRBJ1-2,TRBD1,few,TRBV5-1,TGCGCCAGCAGCTTGGCCCCAGGGGGCTATGGCTACACCTTC,CASSLAPGGYGYTF
TRBJ1-5,TRBD1,NA,TRBV15,TGTGCCACCAGCAGACAGGGGGTCGGTCAGCCCCAGCATTTT,CATSRQGVGQPQHF
TRBJ1-1,TRBD1,NA,TRBV9,TGTGCCAGCAGCGACAACAGGGGTGCCACTGAAGCTTTCTTT,CASSDNRGATEAFF
TRBJ1-2,TRBD1,once,TRBV11-2,TGTGCCAGCAGCAGCCCGGGACAGGGGGCGGGATATGGCTACACCTTC,CASSSPGQGAGYGYTF
TRBJ1-4,NA,NA,TRBV29-1,TGCAGCGTTGGACGAGGGGATGGTGAAAAACTGTTTTTT,CSVGRGDGEKLFF
TRBJ1-5,NA,NA,TRBV7-9,TGTGCCAGCAGCTTAGGTACTCAGCCCCAGCATTTT,CASSLGTQPQHF
TRBJ1-2,TRBD1,NA,TRBV2,TGTGCCAGCAGTGCGGGACAGAACTATGGCTACACCTTC,CASSAGQNYGYTF
TRBJ1-3,NA,few,TRBV19,TGTGCCAGTAGTATCACCTCTGGAAACACCATATATTTT,CASSITSGNTIYF
TRBJ1-1,NA,NA,TRBV7-9,TGTGCCAGCAGCTTAGTTGCGGGGATAACTGAAGCTTTCTTT,CASSLVAGITEAFF
TRBJ2-6,NA,NA,TRBV27,TGTGCCAGCAGTTTTTCCGGGGCCAACGTCCTGACTTTC,CASSFSGANVLTF
TRBJ2-7,NA,few,TRBV4-1,TGCGCCAGCAGCCAAGAGTCACCCTACGAGCAGTACTTC,CASSQESPYEQYF
TRBJ2-5,NA,NA,TRBV19,TGTGCCAGTAGTACCCCGCCGGGGGAGACCCAGTACTTC,CASSTPPGETQYF
TRBJ2-2,NA,NA,TRBV30,TGTGCCTGGAGTGTAGTAGGGCGAAACACCGGGGAGCTGTTTTTT,CAWSVVGRNTGELFF
TRBJ2-7,NA,NA,TRBV6-1,TGTGCCAGCAGTGAAGGTGGGTTCTACGAGCAGTACTTC,CASSEGGFYEQYF
TRBJ2-7,NA,NA,TRBV9,TGTGCCAGCAGCGTAGAGGGGTCCTCCTACGAGCAGTACTTC,CASSVEGSSYEQYF
TRBJ2-5,TRBD2,NA,TRBV9,TGTGCCAGCAGCTCCGGACTAGTAGAGACCCAGTACTTC,CASSSGLVETQYF
TRBJ1-6,TRBD1,NA,TRBV7-9,TGTGCCAGCAGCGCCCACGGACAGGGTCTTTCACCCCTCCACTTT,CASSAHGQGLSPLHF
TRBJ2-3,TRBD1,NA,TRBV6-1,TGTGCCAGCAGTTTGGACAGGGGGGCCGCAGATACGCAGTATTTT,CASSLDRGAADTQYF
TRBJ2-7,TRBD1,NA,TRBV5-6,TGTGCCAGCAGCCCCGGGACAGCCTACGAGCAGTACTTC,CASSPGTAYEQYF
TRBJ2-3,NA,NA,TRBV9,TGTGCCAGCAGCGTAGGTAGGAGCACAGATACGCAGTATTTT,CASSVGRSTDTQYF
TRBJ2-5,NA,NA,TRBV7-2,TGTGCCAGCAGCCCGTTTCATGAGACCCAGTACTTC,CASSPFHETQYF
TRBJ2-7,NA,NA,TRBV7-9,TGTGCCAGCAGCTTAACCCCCTACGAGCAGTACTTC,CASSLTPYEQYF
TRBJ2-2,NA,NA,TRBV7-2,TGTGCCAGCAGCCTCCAGGTCGGGGAGCTGTTTTTT,CASSLQVGELFF
TRBJ1-1,NA,once,TRBV29-1,TGCAGCGGGGGGTTGGGCGCGCACACTGAAGCTTTCTTT,CSGGLGAHTEAFF
TRBJ2-7,NA,medium-sized,TRBV27,TGTGCCAGCAGTTCGTCGACTAGTACCTCCTACGAGCAGTACTTC,CASSSSTSTSYEQYF
TRBJ2-3,NA,NA,TRBV2,TGTGCCAGCAGTCACGACTTGGGACTCTCTACAGATACGCAGTATTTT,CASSHDLGLSTDTQYF
TRBJ1-1,NA,NA,TRBV7-3,TGTGCCAGCAGCTTATTACCAGAGAACACTGAAGCTTTCTTT,CASSLLPENTEAFF
TRBJ1-4,NA,NA,TRBV7-8,TGTGCCAGCAGCCCCCAGACAGGCCCGGGGGGAAAACTGTTTTTT,CASSPQTGPGGKLFF
TRBJ1-6,NA,few,TRBV18,TGTGCCAGCTCATCGGGGACAACAAATTCACCCCTCCACTTT,CASSSGTTNSPLHF
TRBJ1-1,NA,NA,TRBV30,TGTGCCTGGGACCAGGTCAGACTCACTGAAGCTTTCTTT,CAWDQVRLTEAFF
TRBJ1-1,TRBD1,NA,TRBV7-3,TGTGCCAGCAGCCACCGGGACAGGGGTTTGAACACTGAAGCTTTCTTT,CASSHRDRGLNTEAFF
TRBJ2-5,NA,NA,TRBV5-1,TGCGCCAGCAGCTCCGGGGGCCCCGGGGAGACCCAGTACTTC,CASSSGGPGETQYF
TRBJ1-2,NA,NA,TRBV19,TGTGCCAGTAAGGCCAGGGCGAACGGCTACACCTTC,CASKARANGYTF
TRBJ2-5,TRBD2,NA,TRBV10-2,TGCGCCAGCAGTGAGTTAAGACTAGCGGGGAAAGAGACCCAGTACTTC,CASSELRLAGKETQYF
TRBJ2-3,NA,NA,TRBV5-1,TGCGCCAGCAGCTTGGGGGCGGAAACAGGGACCGATACGCAGTATTTT,CASSLGAETGTDTQYF
TRBJ1-1,NA,few,TRBV30,TGTGCCTGGAGTGTAAGTGACATACGGAACACTGAAGCTTTCTTT,CAWSVSDIRNTEAFF
TRBJ2-3,NA,NA,TRBV5-1,TGCGCCAGCAGCTTGGAGAGGACTAGCACAGATACGCAGTATTTT,CASSLERTSTDTQYF
TRBJ1-1,NA,NA,TRBV29-1,TGCAGCGTTGTTACAGTGAACACTGAAGCTTTCTTT,CSVVTVNTEAFF
TRBJ2-5,NA,NA,TRBV7-9,TGTGCCAGCAGCTTAGGGGAGCTAGAGACCCAGTACTTC,CASSLGELETQYF
TRBJ2-5,NA,NA,TRBV11-2,TGTGCCAGCAGCTTCGGGATAGAGACCCAGTACTTC,CASSFGIETQYF
TRBJ1-1,NA,NA,TRBV19,TGTGCCAGTAGCGGCCCACCGGGGATTAACACTGAAGCTTTCTTT,CASSGPPGINTEAFF
TRBJ2-2,NA,NA,TRBV10-3,TGTGCCATCAGCCCCGGGGGCCCGCACACCGGGGAGCTGTTTTTT,CAISPGGPHTGELFF
TRBJ1-1,NA,NA,TRBV2,TGTGCCAGCAGTGAACGGGGCGAGGGTGAAGCTTTCTTT,CASSERGEGEAFF
TRBJ1-2,TRBD1,NA,TRBV19,TGTGCCACCGCTTTGACAGGGGGCTCGAATGGCTACACCTTC,CATALTGGSNGYTF